This T cell receptor (beta chain) came from a study of T cell responses to AZD1222 COVID-19 vaccine. The CDR3 loop spans 17 amino acids. The germline gives CDR1 KGHSH, CDR2 LQKENI. V shed 2 bases and J 4 bases; nucleotides not matched to a gene: 11. In regard to this clone: Its antigen is currently unknown.

Study-wide points: Only a handful of AZD1222 recipients, more than five in all, had baseline seropositivity. Breadth and depth of Spike-specific TCRs rose after two AZD1222 doses. Researchers report vaccine-associated CD4 TCRs spanning spike, with dominance at 160-218 and 743-854.

Measured with immunoSEQ multiplex PCR; TCRdb has only the in-frame clones, and not every one. This table has fewer than 150,000 clones, approximately 92% appearing once. The source was peripheral blood, collected 28 days after the second AZD1222 dose. This clonotype originated in an adult who received the AZD1222 COVID-19 vaccine. The V and J genes are TRBV18 and TRBJ1-5, with 7 bases identical to TRBD1. In nucleotides, the CDR3 is TGTGCCAGCTCACCAGGGGCTTTTACGACAGGGAATCAGCCCCAGCATTTT. Translated, it gives CASSPGAFTTGNQPQHF.